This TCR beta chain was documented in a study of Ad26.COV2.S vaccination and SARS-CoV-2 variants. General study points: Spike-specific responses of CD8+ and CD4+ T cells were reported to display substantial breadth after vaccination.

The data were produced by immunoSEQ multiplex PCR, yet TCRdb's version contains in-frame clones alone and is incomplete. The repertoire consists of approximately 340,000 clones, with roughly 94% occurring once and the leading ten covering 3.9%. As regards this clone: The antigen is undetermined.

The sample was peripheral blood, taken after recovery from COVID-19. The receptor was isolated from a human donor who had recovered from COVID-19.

CDR3 sequence reads: CASSFSGQAPYYGYTF. Written as DNA, the CDR3 is TGTGCCAGCAGCTTTAGCGGACAGGCCCCCTACTATGGCTACACCTTC. V gene TRBV7-2 combines with J gene TRBJ1-2; TRBD1 aligns across 7 bases. CDR3 length: 16 residues. CDR1 is SGHTA and CDR2 is FQGNSA in the germline V gene. Unmatched junction bases numbered 10, after V lost 3 bases and J lost 3 bases.